Following are 25 T cell receptor beta chains from one sample sequenced in a study of OX40 agonist ivuxolimab in advanced cancers. Here immunoSEQ multiplex PCR was the method, and the copy in TCRdb shows in-frame clones only, minus some. The table lists about 55,000 clones, approximately 83% of them singletons, with 12% in the top ten. Sequences were derived from CD4+ or CD8+ T cells sorted from blood, sampled in a trial of the OX40 agonist ivuxolimab. The source of these receptors is an adult with an advanced solid tumor such as melanoma, head and neck, liver or kidney cancer.

V usage is TRBV19 and J usage is TRBJ1-2; 11 bases agree with TRBD1. V gave up 0 bases and J gave up 4 bases; unmatched junction bases: 7. Germline loops: CDR1 LNHDA, CDR2 SQIVND (reference sequence). The CDR3 runs 17 residues. The CDR3 sequence is CASSIEWTGGHGYGYTF. CDR3 coding DNA: TGTGCCAGTAGTATAGAATGGACAGGGGGCCACGGCTATGGCTACACCTTC.

V usage is TRBV7-3 and J usage is TRBJ2-5; 8 bases are a match to TRBD2. There are 15 residues in the CDR3. Germline-derived CDR1 and CDR2 are SGHTA and FQGTGA. V dropped 10 bases and J dropped 1; count of bases not matched to a gene: 11. Here the CDR3 DNA reads TGTGCCACCTCGGGGGGAGCGGGGGTCCAAGAGACCCAGTACTTC. It encodes CATSGGAGVQETQYF.

V usage is TRBV5-6 and J usage is TRBJ2-7; the match to TRBD2 covers 8 bases. Germline V gene sequence: CDR1 SGHDT, CDR2 YYEEEE. The CDR3 contains 16 residues. V was pared by 0 bases and J by 0 bases, with 5 bases of the junction left unmatched. CDR3 coding DNA: TGTGCCAGCAGCTTGGAGGCGGGGGGAACCTCCTACGAGCAGTACTTC. Translated, it gives CASSLEAGGTSYEQYF.

The chain links TRBV7-9 to TRBJ2-3; D is unclear. Trimming cost V 0 bases and J 5 bases, with 12 bases left between them. The CDR3 is 15 residues long. CDR1 and CDR2 (germline): SEHNR, FQNEAQ (reference sequence). The CDR3 DNA reads as TGTGCCAGCAGCTTAGCGAAAAGTGCAATAGATACGCAGTATTTT. Its translation is CASSLAKSAIDTQYF.

This clone was found once. V gene TRBV7-8 combines with J gene TRBJ2-1, with 8 bases aligning to TRBD2. CDR1 SGHVS and CDR2 FQNEAQ come from the germline V gene. V lost 5 bases and J lost 10; bases outside the gene matches: 10. CDR3 size: 14 residues. In DNA, the CDR3 is TGTGCCAGCAGCCCGGGACTAGTGGGGGGAGAGCAGTTCTTC. Encoded protein: CASSPGLVGGEQFF.

This clone turned up a few times. CDR3 nucleotide sequence: TGTGCCAGCAGCGTAGGTGGAGTCAGCTCTGGAAACACCATATATTTT. Translated, it gives CASSVGGVSSGNTIYF. This rearrangement joins TRBV9 to TRBJ1-3; D remains ambiguous. The CDR3 consists of 16 residues. Between the trimmed V and J ends, which lost 0 bases and 0 bases, there was a span of 10 bases. Germline lookup yields CDR1 SGDLS and CDR2 YYNGEE. Drawing the rest from reference TRBV9 and TRBJ1-3, the complete variable domain is DSGVTQTPKHLITATGQRVTLRCSPRSGDLSVYWYQQSLDQGLQFLIQYYNGEERAKGNILERFSAQQFPDLHSELNLSSLELGDSALYFCASSVGGVSSGNTIYFGEGSWLTVV.

The chain is built from TRBV6-5 and TRBJ2-2; 10 nucleotides agree with TRBD1. This CDR3 is 16 amino acids long. Germline CDR1 is MNHEY and CDR2 is SVGAGI. The J segment lost 6 bases and the V segment lost 0 bases, leaving 4 bases of the junction unmatched. CDR3 DNA: TGTGCCAGCAGTTACTCGAGGACAGGGGGGGCCGGGGAGCTGTTTTTT. Its translation is CASSYSRTGGAGELFF.

V is TRBV19 and J is TRBJ2-1; TRBD2 matches at 11 bases. Germline V gives CDR1 LNHDA, CDR2 SQIVND (reference sequence). Trimming cost V 1 base and J 7 bases; bases outside gene matches: 9. The CDR3 runs 17 residues. CDR3 residues: CASSIVGSGGASNEQFF. In DNA form, the CDR3 reads TGTGCCAGTAGTATAGTGGGTAGCGGGGGGGCGAGTAATGAGCAGTTCTTC.

The J gene is TRBJ1-2, the V gene TRBV5-4, with 8 bases fitting TRBD1. The CDR3 consists of 14 residues. Germline CDR1 is SGHNT and CDR2 is YYREEE (reference sequence). V trimming: 3 bases; J trimming: 4 bases; junction bases outside the gene matches: 5. In nucleotides, the CDR3 is TGTGCCAGCAGCTCCTCGGGACAGGCCTATGGCTACACCTTC. Its protein product is CASSSSGQAYGYTF.

The rearrangement links TRBV4-1 to TRBJ1-2; 8 bases line up with TRBD1. The junction had 6 bases not matched to a gene; V was cut back by 7 bases and J by 2 bases. CDR3 size: 14 residues. Per germline, CDR1 MGHRA and CDR2 YSYEKL. CDR3 in amino acids: CASTVGQGNYGYTF. The CDR3 nucleotides read TGCGCCAGCACCGTCGGACAGGGAAACTATGGCTACACCTTC.

This clone has a handful of counts. The CDR3 DNA follows: TGCAGCGTTGAAGTCCCGGGACTAGTGGGGGCCTTCTACGAGCAGTACTTC. As protein: CSVEVPGLVGAFYEQYF. This rearrangement joins TRBV29-1 to TRBJ2-7, with TRBD2 identical over 8 bases. J lost 3 bases, V lost 1 base, and 14 bases had no gene match. The CDR3 is 17 residues long. Germline assignment: CDR1 SQVTM and CDR2 ANQGSEA.

The gene calls are TRBV7-9 and TRBJ2-3, with 8 bases lining up with TRBD1. The CDR3 loop spans 15 amino acids. Germline CDR1 is SEHNR and CDR2 is FQNEAQ (reference sequence). After removal of 3 bases from V and 6 bases from J, the junction contained 8 bases not matched to a gene. For the CDR3, the DNA is TGTGCCAGCAGCTTTTGGACAGGGTCGGCGGATACGCAGTATTTT. It yields the protein CASSFWTGSADTQYF.

The J gene is TRBJ2-3, the V gene TRBV7-3, with D perhaps matching TRBD2 (7 bases). CDR1 is SGHTA and CDR2 is FQGTGA in the germline V gene. There are 16 residues in the CDR3. V shed 1 base and J shed 4 bases, with 15 bases lying between them. CDR3 amino acids: CASSLMSGGASDTQYF. For the CDR3, the DNA is TGTGCCAGCAGCTTAATGAGTGGGGGGGCCTCAGATACGCAGTATTTT.

The chain employs TRBV4-3 and TRBJ2-5; D is perhaps TRBD1 (7 bases). Germline lookup yields CDR1 LGHNA and CDR2 YSLEER. V was cut by 0 bases and J by 1 base, with 12 bases left in between. The CDR3 spans 16 residues. The CDR3 protein is CASSQDAGQIQETQYF. CDR3 nucleotide sequence: TGCGCCAGCAGCCAAGATGCGGGACAGATCCAAGAGACCCAGTACTTC.

This sequence joins TRBV9 and TRBJ1-2; D unclear. V lost 0 bases to trimming and J lost 8 bases, with 17 bases between them. Germline CDR1 reads SGDLS; CDR2 reads YYNGEE. This CDR3 is 15 amino acids long. The CDR3, as DNA: TGTGCCAGCAGCGTAGATTCCCTCCGGATAGGAGGCTACACCTTC. It translates to CASSVDSLRIGGYTF.

This chain connects TRBV5-6 to TRBJ1-2; 8 nucleotides align to TRBD1. The V and J ends lost 4 bases and 4 bases, in that order; junction bases with no gene match: 9. CDR1 SGHDT and CDR2 YYEEEE come from the germline V gene. The CDR3 sequence is 15 residues long. CDR3 sequence reads: CASSQGAGFLYGYTF. Here the CDR3 DNA reads TGTGCCAGCAGCCAGGGGGCGGGTTTCCTCTATGGCTACACCTTC.

V gene TRBV7-3 combines with J gene TRBJ2-3, with 9 positions matching TRBD2. This CDR3 has 15 amino acids. Losses at the gene ends were 2 bases for V and 0 bases for J; bases not matched to a gene: 0. The V gene's germline CDR1 is SGHTA and CDR2 FQGTGA. CDR3 sequence (DNA): TGTGCCAGCAGCTTAGCGGGGGGGAGCACAGATACGCAGTATTTT. Its translation: CASSLAGGSTDTQYF.

This chain joins TRBV6-5 and TRBJ2-2, with TRBD2 matching 7 bases. Per germline, CDR1 MNHEY and CDR2 SVGAGI. V trimming: 2 bases; J trimming: 3 bases; junction bases outside the gene matches: 6. CDR3 length equals 16 residues. CDR3 amino acids: CASSYARGTDTGELFF. The CDR3 nucleotides read TGTGCCAGCAGTTACGCGCGGGGGACTGACACCGGGGAGCTGTTTTTT.

This rearrangement joins TRBV19 to TRBJ2-3, with TRBD2 identical over 8 bases. The germline gives CDR1 LNHDA, CDR2 SQIVND (reference sequence). The CDR3 is made up of 18 amino acids. The V and J ends lost 6 bases and 0 bases, in that order; junction bases with no gene match: 14. CDR3 DNA sequence: TGTGCCAGTAGCCCCGTAGTAGCGGGGATTTCTAGCACAGATACGCAGTATTTT. Its protein is CASSPVVAGISSTDTQYF. Drawing the rest from reference TRBV19 and TRBJ2-3, the complete variable domain is DGGITQSPKYLFRKEGQNVTLSCEQNLNHDAMYWYRQDPGQGLRLIYYSQIVNDFQKGDIAEGYSVSREKKESFPLTVTSAQKNPTAFYLCASSPVVAGISSTDTQYFGPGTRLTVL.

This clone was found a few times. The gene calls are TRBV5-5 and TRBJ1-1; a weak D match, TRBD1 (5 bases). The ends were cut back, 4 bases at V and 1 base at J, with 11 bases in the middle. Germline V lookup: CDR1 SGHKS, CDR2 YYEKEE (reference sequence). CDR3 length: 14 residues. CDR3 region: CASSTGLPNTEAFF. Here the CDR3 DNA reads TGTGCCAGCAGCACGGGACTCCCGAACACTGAAGCTTTCTTT.

This chain links TRBV7-9 with TRBJ2-3, with 10 bases aligning to TRBD1. The germline CDR1 and CDR2 sequences are SEHNR and FQNEAQ (reference sequence). The CDR3 consists of 15 residues. V dropped 5 bases and J dropped 5; count of bases not matched to a gene: 7. CDR3 DNA: TGTGCCAGCAGCCCAGGGGACAGGGGAATAGATACGCAGTATTTT. This sequence encodes CASSPGDRGIDTQYF.

The chain recombines TRBV13 with TRBJ1-2, with 9 bases that match TRBD1. The V gene end was trimmed by 5 bases and the J gene end by 5 bases; junction bases not matched to a gene: 12. The CDR3 covers 16 residues. Germline lookup yields CDR1 PRHDT and CDR2 FYEKMQ (reference sequence). As DNA, the CDR3 is TGTGCCAGCAGCGCTCACCCACAGGGGGCCTCTTATGGCTACACCTTC. Its protein product is CASSAHPQGASYGYTF.

This clone turned up a few times. The rearrangement links TRBV4-1 to TRBJ1-1; 7 nucleotides line up with TRBD1. This CDR3 is built from 15 residues. Trimming cost V 0 bases and J 6 bases; bases outside gene matches: 7. Germline values: CDR1 MGHRA, CDR2 YSYEKL. The CDR3 DNA reads as TGCGCCAGCAGCCAAGATGACAGGGATGGCGCTGAAGCTTTCTTT. Translation: CASSQDDRDGAEAFF.

This clone was counted a single time. The J gene is TRBJ1-1, the V gene TRBV5-5; 9 bases fit TRBD1. Germline V gene data show CDR1 as SGHKS and CDR2 as YYEKEE (reference sequence). The CDR3 contains 18 residues. The V segment lost 2 bases and the J segment 5 bases; nucleotides outside the gene matches: 16. The CDR3 loop reads CASSFNLPGQGIWTEAFF. The CDR3 DNA is TGTGCCAGCAGCTTTAACCTACCGGGACAGGGAATTTGGACTGAAGCTTTCTTT.

This chain joins TRBV6-5 and TRBJ1-5; D is undetermined. From germline, CDR1 is MNHEY and CDR2 SVGAGI. The V and J ends lost 0 bases and 3 bases respectively, with 9 bases between them. The CDR3 has 15 residues. CDR3 region: CASSYSSQPNQPQHF. CDR3 DNA: TGTGCCAGCAGTTACTCTAGCCAGCCCAATCAGCCCCAGCATTTT.